The subject of this entry is one TCR beta chain. Its binding antigen is unknown. No clone much larger than this one lies a single base away; base qualities are absent. These data belong to a study of blood T cells in healthy people across ages (dated by TCRdb to 2013 to 2016). For context, the study as a whole: In model experiments, roughly one uniquely barcoded TCR beta cDNA molecule per two T cells was captured by template switching. Using deep sequencing normalized with unique cDNA molecular identifiers, the study measured how TCR beta repertoire diversity changes with age. The donors were divided into four age groups: young (average around 17 years), middle-aged (almost 40), aged (under 70) and long-lived (roughly 82). Using the same blood draw, the study looked at two additional independent replicas of 1 million unique cDNA reads for two donors, one aged 18 to 30 and the other aged 80 or older. Donors of different ages were randomly distributed across sequencing lanes to avoid experimental bias.

V is trimmed back by 5 bases and J by 4 bases, and the junction contains 9 bases that no gene match accounts for. According to the germline V gene, CDR1 reads SGHDN and CDR2 reads FVKESK. The CDR3 spans 15 residues, from the cysteine through the phenylalanine. Only the CDR3 part of the read is kept: 45 bases, read in frame from the first base. Library preparation used 5' RACE. The sequencer listed for this sample is Illumina HiSeq 2500. A second PCR of about 6 to 11 cycles was run with a J-beta primer mix and a sample-barcoded 5' primer. A template-switch 5' adaptor carrying 12 random nucleotides introduced a unique molecular identifier onto each TCR beta cDNA molecule. At least 2.5 million CDR3-containing paired-end reads were obtained from each sample. The Mint cDNA synthesis kit, primed by a TRBC-specific oligonucleotide, was used to synthesize first-strand cDNA from all RNA. All cDNA was treated with uracil-DNA glycosylase and then went through a first 18-cycle PCR with the universal primers M1SS and BC2_uni_R. As for how the authors treated the data: For normalization, 1 million high-quality reads were randomly selected from each sample, with every read carrying a distinct molecular identifier. Reads sharing molecular identifiers were discarded rather than binned into consensus sequences. MiTCR, set to a Q25 quality threshold and the strictest error-elimination algorithm, was used for CDR3 identification, clonotype clustering and error correction. A nonparametric unseen species model with Euler transformation was used to estimate lower-bound total TCR beta diversity. TCRdb cleaned the public reads at Q25 with fastp, built clones with MiXCR and kept in-frame beta chains. Each entry is one CDR3 protein sequence, shown with its most common DNA and genes. What appears here as the V and J calls and clone size reflects TCRdb's work, not the paper's. The sample contains roughly 900,000 distinct CDR3 sequences, 29% of them found a single time. Of the sample, around 15% falls within the top ten clones.

Systemically healthy Caucasian individuals from Russia, 35 to 50 in total and aged about 6 to 100 years, were included as donors. Around 10 milliliters of peripheral blood were drawn from each donor into EDTA-treated Vacutainer tubes. Ficoll-Paque density-gradient centrifugation was used to isolate PBMCs, with at least 6.5 million per sample. Trizol reagent was used to extract total RNA from PBMCs, with at least 5 micrograms per sample. For every donor, flow cytometry on a PBMC aliquot measured the percentage of naive CD45RAhigh/CD27high T cells. Findings and caveats that apply to the study as a whole: Conclusive comparison of naive and antigen-experienced compartments was prevented by the profiling of bulk unsorted PBMCs. Estimates of total diversity based on one million sequenced T cells were considered lower bounds and underestimates. Because the CMV infection status of the donors was unknown, age-related changes in expanded clonotypes may potentially have been confounded. The long-lived group showed more naive CD4+ T cells, fewer expanded clones and increased TCR diversity than the aged group, suggesting age selection. A strong correlation was found between observed TCR beta diversity and the percentage of naive T cells measured by flow cytometry. Observed TCR beta diversity per million T cells fell roughly linearly with age, and a significant reduction was already apparent by age roughly 40.

The rearrangement joined TRBV14 to TRBJ1-1; 8 central nucleotides agree with TRBD1. Sample: blood. This TCR derives from a woman of 80 years or more in good health. The DNA reads as follows: TGTGCCAGCAGCTCCCGGGACAGGATTTCCACTGAAGCTTTCTTT. It is translated as CASSSRDRISTEAFF. With the rest looked up from the reference TRBV14 and TRBJ1-1 genes rather than sequenced, the full variable domain is EAGVTQFPSHSVIEKGQTVTLRCDPISGHDNLYWYRRVMGKEIKFLLHFVKESKQDESGMPNNRFLAERTGGTYSTLKVQPAELEDSGVYFCASSSRDRISTEAFFGQGTRLTVV.